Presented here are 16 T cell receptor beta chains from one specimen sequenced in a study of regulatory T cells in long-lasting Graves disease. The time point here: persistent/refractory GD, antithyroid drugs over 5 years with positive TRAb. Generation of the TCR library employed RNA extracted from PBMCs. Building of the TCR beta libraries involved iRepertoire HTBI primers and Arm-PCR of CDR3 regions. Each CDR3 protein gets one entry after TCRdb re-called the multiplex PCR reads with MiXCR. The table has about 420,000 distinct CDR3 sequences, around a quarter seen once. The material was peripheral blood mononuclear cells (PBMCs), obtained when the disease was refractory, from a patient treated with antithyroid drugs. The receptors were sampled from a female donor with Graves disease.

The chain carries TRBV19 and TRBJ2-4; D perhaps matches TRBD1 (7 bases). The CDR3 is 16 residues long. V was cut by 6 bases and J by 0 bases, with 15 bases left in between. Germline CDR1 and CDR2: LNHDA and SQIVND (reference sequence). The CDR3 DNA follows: TGTGCCAGTAGCGCCAGGGGGGCTTTAGCCAAAAACATTCAGTACTTC. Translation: CASSARGALAKNIQYF.

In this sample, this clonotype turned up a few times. The CDR3 region has the DNA TGTGCCAGCAGACGAATAGCAGGGGTGAACACTGAAGCTTTCTTT. Translating it yields CASRRIAGVNTEAFF. This rearrangement joins TRBV14 to TRBJ1-1, with TRBD1 as a possible D gene (6 bases). Deletions cut 6 bases from V and 0 bases from J, with 14 bases between. CDR1 SGHDN and CDR2 FVKESK come from the germline V gene. CDR3 length: 15 amino acids.

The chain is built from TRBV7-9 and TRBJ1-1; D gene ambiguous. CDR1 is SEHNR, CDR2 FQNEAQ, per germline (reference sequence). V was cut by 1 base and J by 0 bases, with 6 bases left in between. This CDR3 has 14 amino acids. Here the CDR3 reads CASSLGTMNTEAFF. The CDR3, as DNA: TGTGCCAGCAGCTTAGGGACCATGAACACTGAAGCTTTCTTT. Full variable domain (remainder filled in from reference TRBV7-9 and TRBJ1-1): DTGVSQNPRHKITKRGQNVTFRCDPISEHNRLYWYRQTLGQGPEFLTYFQNEAQLEKSRLLSDRFSAERPKGSFSTLEIQRTEQGDSAMYLCASSLGTMNTEAFFGQGTRLTVV.

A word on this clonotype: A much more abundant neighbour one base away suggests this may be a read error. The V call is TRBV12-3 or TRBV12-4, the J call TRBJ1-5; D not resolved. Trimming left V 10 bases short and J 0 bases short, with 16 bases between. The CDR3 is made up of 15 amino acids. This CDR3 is CAIRSPGNSNQPQHF. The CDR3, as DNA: TGTGCCATCAGGTCCCCCGGAAATAGCAATCAGCCCCAGCATTTT.

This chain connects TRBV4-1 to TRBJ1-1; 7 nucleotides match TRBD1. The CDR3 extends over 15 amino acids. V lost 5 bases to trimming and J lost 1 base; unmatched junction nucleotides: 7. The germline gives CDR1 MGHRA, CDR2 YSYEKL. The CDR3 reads CASSLQTGTNTEAFF. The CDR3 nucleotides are TGCGCCAGCAGCTTACAGACAGGGACGAACACTGAAGCTTTCTTT.

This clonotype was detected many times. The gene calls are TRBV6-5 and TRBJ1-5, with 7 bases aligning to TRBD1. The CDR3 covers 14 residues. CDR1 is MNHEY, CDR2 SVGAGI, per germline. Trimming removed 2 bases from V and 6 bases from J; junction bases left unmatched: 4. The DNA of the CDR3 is TGTGCCAGCAGTTACGAGGGGGCCAGTCAGCCCCAGCATTTT. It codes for CASSYEGASQPQHF.

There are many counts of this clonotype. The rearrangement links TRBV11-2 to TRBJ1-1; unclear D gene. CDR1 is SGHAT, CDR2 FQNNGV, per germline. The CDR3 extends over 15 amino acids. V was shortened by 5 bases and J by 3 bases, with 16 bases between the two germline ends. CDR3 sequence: CASSPRLDTDTEAFF. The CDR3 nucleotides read TGTGCCAGCAGCCCACGTCTTGACACGGACACTGAAGCTTTCTTT.

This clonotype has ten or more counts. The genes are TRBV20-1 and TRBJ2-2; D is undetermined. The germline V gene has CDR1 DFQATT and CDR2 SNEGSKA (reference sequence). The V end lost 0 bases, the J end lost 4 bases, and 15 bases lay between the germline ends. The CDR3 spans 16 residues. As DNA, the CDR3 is TGCAGTGCTAGAGATAGGAGCTGGTTGGGCACCGGGGAGCTGTTTTTT. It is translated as CSARDRSWLGTGELFF.

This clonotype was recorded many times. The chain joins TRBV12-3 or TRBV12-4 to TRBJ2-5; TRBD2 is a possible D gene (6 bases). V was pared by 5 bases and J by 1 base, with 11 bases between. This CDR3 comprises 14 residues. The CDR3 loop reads CASSGSGFQETQYF. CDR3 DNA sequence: TGTGCCAGCAGTGGAAGCGGGTTCCAAGAGACCCAGTACTTC.

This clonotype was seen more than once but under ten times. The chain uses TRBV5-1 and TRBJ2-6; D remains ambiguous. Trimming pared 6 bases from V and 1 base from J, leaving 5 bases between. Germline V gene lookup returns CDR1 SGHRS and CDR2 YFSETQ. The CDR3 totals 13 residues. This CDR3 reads CASKGSGANVLTF. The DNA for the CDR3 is TGCGCCAGCAAGGGATCTGGGGCCAACGTCCTGACTTTC.

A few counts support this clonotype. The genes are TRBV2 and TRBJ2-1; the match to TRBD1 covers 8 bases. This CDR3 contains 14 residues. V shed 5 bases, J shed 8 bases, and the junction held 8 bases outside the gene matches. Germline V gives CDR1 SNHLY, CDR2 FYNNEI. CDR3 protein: CASSQPDRDHEQFF. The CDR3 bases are TGTGCCAGCAGTCAACCGGACAGGGATCATGAGCAGTTCTTC. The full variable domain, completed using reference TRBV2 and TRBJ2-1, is EPEVTQTPSHQVTQMGQEVILRCVPISNHLYFYWYRQILGQKVEFLVSFYNNEISEKSEIFDDQFSVERPDGSNFTLKIRSTKLEDSAMYFCASSQPDRDHEQFFGPGTRLTVL.

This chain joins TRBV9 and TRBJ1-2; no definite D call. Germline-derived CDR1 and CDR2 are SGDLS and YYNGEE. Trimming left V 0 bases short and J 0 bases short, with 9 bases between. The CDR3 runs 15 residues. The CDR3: CASSVEAAANYGYTF. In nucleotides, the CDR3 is TGTGCCAGCAGCGTAGAGGCGGCTGCTAACTATGGCTACACCTTC.

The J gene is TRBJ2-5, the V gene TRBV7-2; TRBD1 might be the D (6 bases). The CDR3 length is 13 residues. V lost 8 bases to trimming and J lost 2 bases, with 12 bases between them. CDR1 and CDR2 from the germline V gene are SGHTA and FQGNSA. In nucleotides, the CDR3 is TGTGCCAGCTCTGTGGGGGCTCAAGAGACCCAGTACTTC. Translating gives CASSVGAQETQYF.

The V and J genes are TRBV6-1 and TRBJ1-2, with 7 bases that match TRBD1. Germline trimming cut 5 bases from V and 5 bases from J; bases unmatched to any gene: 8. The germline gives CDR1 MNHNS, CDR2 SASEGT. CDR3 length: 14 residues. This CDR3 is CASSPGQRIYGYTF. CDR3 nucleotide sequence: TGTGCCAGCAGTCCGGGACAGAGGATTTATGGCTACACCTTC.

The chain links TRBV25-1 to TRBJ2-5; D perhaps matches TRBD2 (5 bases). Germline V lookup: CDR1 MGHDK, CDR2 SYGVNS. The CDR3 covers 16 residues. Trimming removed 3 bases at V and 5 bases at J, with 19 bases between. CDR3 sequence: CASSEAFLTREETQYF. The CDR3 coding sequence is TGTGCCAGCAGTGAGGCCTTTCTGACGAGGGAGGAGACCCAGTACTTC.

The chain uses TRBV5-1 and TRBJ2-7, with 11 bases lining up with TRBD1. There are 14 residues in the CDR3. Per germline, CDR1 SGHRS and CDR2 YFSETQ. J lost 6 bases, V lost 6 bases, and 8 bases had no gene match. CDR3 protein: CASTPGTGGREQYF. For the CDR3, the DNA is TGCGCCAGCACCCCAGGGACAGGGGGACGCGAGCAGTACTTC.